This TCR beta chain was documented in a study of CD8+ T cells in alopecia areata. cDNA prepared by RNA extraction and subsequent reverse transcription served as the template for sequencing. Generated by immunoSEQ multiplex PCR, the TCRdb table keeps only in-frame clones and is missing some. The repertoire includes 170,000 or so clones, about 60% of them detected once, and roughly an eighth sits in the top ten. The treatment is: oral pan-JAK inhibitor, 5-10 mg twice daily. This clone was recorded a few times. The specimen comprised CD8+ T cells sorted from blood, sampled at week 24, from a patient treated with tofacitinib. This TCR was recovered from a human donor with alopecia areata.

This CDR3 reads CASRQGTEAFF. CDR3 DNA: TGCGCCAGCAGGCAGGGTACTGAAGCTTTCTTT. The chain combines TRBV4-1 with TRBJ1-1; D possibly corresponds to TRBD1 (5 bases). The CDR3 has 11 residues. Germline V gene sequence: CDR1 MGHRA, CDR2 YSYEKL. Trimming shortened V by 6 bases and J by 5 bases, and 7 bases separated the two germline ends.